The clone carrying this TCR beta chain has a handful of counts. Sequencing was performed with immunoSEQ multiplex PCR; in TCRdb, only in-frame clones are kept and a portion is missing. Of approximately 28,000 clones in the sample, about 83% were seen once. This record comes from a study of sequential checkpoint blockade in melanoma. Study-wide context: After both sequences, patients received maintenance nivolumab.

The CDR3 contains 14 residues. The ends were cut back, 2 bases at V and 0 bases at J, with 8 bases in the middle. CDR1 and CDR2 from the germline V gene are SQVTM and ANQGSEA. Noted treatment: randomized to nivolumab then ipilimumab (arm A) or the reverse (arm B). None of the patients previously received DNA-damaging chemotherapy. The rearrangement links TRBV29-1 to TRBJ2-1, with D possibly being TRBD2 (5 bases). This TCR was sampled from a human donor with melanoma. The specimen comprised CD8+ T cells sorted from blood (inferred from file names), sampled from a patient given nivolumab and ipilimumab in sequence. This CDR3 reads CSVEPGSSYNEQFF. Here the CDR3 DNA reads TGCAGCGTTGAACCTGGGAGCTCCTACAATGAGCAGTTCTTC.